This T cell receptor (beta chain) was captured in a study of control samples from healthy donors and cancer patients. Here immunoSEQ multiplex PCR was the method, and the copy in TCRdb shows in-frame clones only, minus some. This table holds roughly 55,000 clones, 92% found once. With V trimmed by 0 bases and J by 5 bases, 4 bases remained unmatched. The CDR3 sequence is 15 residues long. CDR1 and CDR2 from the germline V gene are SGHRS and YFSETQ. The receptor was derived from a man in his forties with colorectal cancer. The chain is built from TRBV5-1 and TRBJ2-5; 10 bases line up with TRBD2. The specimen sequenced was PBMCs. CDR3 loop: CASSLVAGGPETQYF. The CDR3 nucleotides read TGCGCCAGCAGCTTGGTAGCGGGGGGCCCTGAGACCCAGTACTTC.